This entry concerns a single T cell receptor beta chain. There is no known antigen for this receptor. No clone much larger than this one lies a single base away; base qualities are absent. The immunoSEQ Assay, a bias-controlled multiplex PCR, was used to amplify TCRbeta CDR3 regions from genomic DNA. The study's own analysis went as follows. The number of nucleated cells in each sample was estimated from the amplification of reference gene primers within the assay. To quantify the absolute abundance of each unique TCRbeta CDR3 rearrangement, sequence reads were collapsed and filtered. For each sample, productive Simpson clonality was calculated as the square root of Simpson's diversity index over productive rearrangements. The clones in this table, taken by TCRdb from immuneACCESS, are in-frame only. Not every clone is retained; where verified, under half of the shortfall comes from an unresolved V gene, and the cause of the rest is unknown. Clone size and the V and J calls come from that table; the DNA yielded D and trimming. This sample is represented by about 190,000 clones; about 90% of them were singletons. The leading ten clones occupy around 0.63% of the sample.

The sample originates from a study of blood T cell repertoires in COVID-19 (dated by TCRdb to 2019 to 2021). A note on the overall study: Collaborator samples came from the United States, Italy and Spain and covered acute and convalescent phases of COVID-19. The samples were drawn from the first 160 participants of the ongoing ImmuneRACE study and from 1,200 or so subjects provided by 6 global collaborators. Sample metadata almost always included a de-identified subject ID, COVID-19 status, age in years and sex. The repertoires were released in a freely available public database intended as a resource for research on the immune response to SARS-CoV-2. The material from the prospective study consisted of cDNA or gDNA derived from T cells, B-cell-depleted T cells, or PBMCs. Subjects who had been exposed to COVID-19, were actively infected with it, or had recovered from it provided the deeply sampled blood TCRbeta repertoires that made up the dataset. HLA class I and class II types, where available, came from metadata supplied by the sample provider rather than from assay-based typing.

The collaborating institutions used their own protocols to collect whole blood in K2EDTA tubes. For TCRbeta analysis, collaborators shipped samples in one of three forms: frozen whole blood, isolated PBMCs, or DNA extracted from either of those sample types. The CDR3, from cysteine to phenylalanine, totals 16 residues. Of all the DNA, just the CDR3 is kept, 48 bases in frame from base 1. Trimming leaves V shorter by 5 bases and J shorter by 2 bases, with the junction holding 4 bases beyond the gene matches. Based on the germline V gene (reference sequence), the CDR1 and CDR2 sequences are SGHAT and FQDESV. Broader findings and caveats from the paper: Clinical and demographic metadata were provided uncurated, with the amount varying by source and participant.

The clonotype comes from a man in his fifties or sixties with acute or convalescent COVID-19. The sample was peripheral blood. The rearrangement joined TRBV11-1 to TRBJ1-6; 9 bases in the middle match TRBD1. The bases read TGTGCCAGCAGCGGAACAGGGGGCGCCTATAATTCACCCCTCCACTTT. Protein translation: CASSGTGGAYNSPLHF.